The source of this T cell receptor beta chain is a study of cytomegalovirus exposure and HLA in healthy donors. Germline V CDR1 and CDR2: SGDLS, YYNGEE. This CDR3 is built from 16 residues. V lost 0 bases, J lost 3 bases, and 4 bases stayed unmatched. Study-wide results and limits: It was confirmed in vitro that a few of the CMV-associated chains were specific for CMV antigens. Presence/absence analyses assumed roughly uniform sequencing depth across donors. Researchers catalogued approximately 170 TCR beta chains as cytomegalovirus-associated. The productive fraction for most TCR beta V segments was about 87% or about 30% in an earlier analysis.

Concerning this clone itself: Its antigen is undetermined.

Primers: 60 Vbeta forward and 13 Jbeta reverse. Generated by immunoSEQ multiplex PCR, the TCRdb table keeps only in-frame clones and is missing some. Of 200,000 to 250,000 clones in the sample, almost 80% were seen once. Specimen: PBMCs. The rearrangement uses TRBV9 and TRBJ2-1, with TRBD1 matching over 9 bases. The sequence was collected from a man aged 18 to 30 in good health and CMV-seronegative. In DNA, the CDR3 is TGTGCCAGCAGCGTAGCGGGACAGGGTATCTACAATGAGCAGTTCTTC. Translating gives CASSVAGQGIYNEQFF.